Described below is a single T cell receptor (beta chain) sequence and its context. Its antigen remains unknown. CDR3 length: 16 residues. Germline CDR1 SGHRS, CDR2 YFSETQ. A total RNA quantity of 3500 ng went into each TCR library. TCRdb reprocessed the 5' RACE reads and stores each CDR3 protein as one record, lacking DNA. The clone table shows 150,000 to 200,000 distinct CDR3 sequences, with the ten largest holding over 2.5%. This sample is drawn from a study of monozygotic twins with inflammatory bowel disease. Whole-study results and caveats: Relative to healthy twins, IBD patients had fewer clonotypes in common with others, a gap that was especially apparent with disease activity.

The sequencing input was blood. This clonotype was sampled from a human donor with ulcerative colitis or Crohn's disease, or a healthy co-twin of an affected twin (not recorded which). This chain joins TRBV5-1 and TRBJ2-5; as DNA is missing, the TRBD1 call by TCRdb cannot be tested. CDR3: CASSLGTGGRQETQYF. Using reference TRBV5-1 and TRBJ2-5 for the parts outside the CDR3, the full variable domain is KAGVTQTPRYLIKTRGQQVTLSCSPISGHRSVSWYQQTPGQGLQFLFEYFSETQRNKGNFPGRFSGRQFSNSRSEMNVSTLELGDSALYLCASSLGTGGRQETQYFGPGTRLLVL.